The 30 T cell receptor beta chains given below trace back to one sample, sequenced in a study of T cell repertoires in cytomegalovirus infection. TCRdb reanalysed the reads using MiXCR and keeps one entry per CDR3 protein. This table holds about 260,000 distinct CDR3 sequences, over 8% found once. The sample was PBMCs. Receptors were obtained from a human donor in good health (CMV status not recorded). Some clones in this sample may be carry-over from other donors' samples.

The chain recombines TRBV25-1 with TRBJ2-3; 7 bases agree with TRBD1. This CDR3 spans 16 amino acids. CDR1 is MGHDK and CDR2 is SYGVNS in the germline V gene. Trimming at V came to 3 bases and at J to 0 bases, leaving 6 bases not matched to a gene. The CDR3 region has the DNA TGTGCCAGCAGTGAGCTCGGGACAGCTAGCACAGATACGCAGTATTTT. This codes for CASSELGTASTDTQYF.

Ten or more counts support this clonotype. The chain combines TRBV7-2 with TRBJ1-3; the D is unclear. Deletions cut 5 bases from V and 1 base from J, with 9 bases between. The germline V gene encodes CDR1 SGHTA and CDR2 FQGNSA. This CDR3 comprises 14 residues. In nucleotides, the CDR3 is TGTGCCAGCAGCCCCCGGGGTTCTGGAAACACCATATATTTT. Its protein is CASSPRGSGNTIYF. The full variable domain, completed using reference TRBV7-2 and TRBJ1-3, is GAGVSQSPSNKVTEKGKDVELRCDPISGHTALYWYRQSLGQGLEFLIYFQGNSAPDKSGLPSDRFSAERTGGSVSTLTIQRTQQEDSAVYLCASSPRGSGNTIYFGEGSWLTVV.

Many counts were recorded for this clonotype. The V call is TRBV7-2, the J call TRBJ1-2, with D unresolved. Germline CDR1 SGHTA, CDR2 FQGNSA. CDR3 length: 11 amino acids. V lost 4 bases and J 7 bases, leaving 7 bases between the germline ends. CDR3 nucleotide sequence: TGTGCCAGCAGCTCCACGGTTGGCTACACCTTC. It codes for CASSSTVGYTF.

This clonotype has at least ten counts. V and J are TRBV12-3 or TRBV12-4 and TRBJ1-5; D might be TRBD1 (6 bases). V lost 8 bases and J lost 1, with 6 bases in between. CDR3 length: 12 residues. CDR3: CASGGSNQPQHF. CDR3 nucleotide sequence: TGTGCCAGCGGGGGCAGCAATCAGCCCCAGCATTTT.

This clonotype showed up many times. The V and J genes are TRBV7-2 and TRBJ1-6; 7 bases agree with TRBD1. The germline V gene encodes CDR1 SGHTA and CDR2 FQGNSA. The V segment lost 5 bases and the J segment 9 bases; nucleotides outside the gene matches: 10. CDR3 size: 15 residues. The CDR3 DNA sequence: TGTGCCAGCAGCCCGGGGGACAGTTTCAGTTCACCCCTCCACTTT. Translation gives CASSPGDSFSSPLHF.

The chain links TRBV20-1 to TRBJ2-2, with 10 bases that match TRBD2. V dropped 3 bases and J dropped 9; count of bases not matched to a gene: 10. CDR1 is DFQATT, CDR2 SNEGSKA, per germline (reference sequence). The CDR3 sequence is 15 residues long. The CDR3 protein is CSASQSSGSRRELFF. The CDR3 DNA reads TGCAGTGCTAGCCAGTCTAGCGGGAGTAGGAGGGAGCTGTTTTTT.

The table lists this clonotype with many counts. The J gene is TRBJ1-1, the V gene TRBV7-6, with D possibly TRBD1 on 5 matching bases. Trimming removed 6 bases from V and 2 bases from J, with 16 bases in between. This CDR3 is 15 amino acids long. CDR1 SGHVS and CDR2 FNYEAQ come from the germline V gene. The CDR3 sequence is CASRQAGTYNTEAFF. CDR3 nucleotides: TGTGCCAGCAGGCAAGCCGGGACGTACAACACTGAAGCTTTCTTT.

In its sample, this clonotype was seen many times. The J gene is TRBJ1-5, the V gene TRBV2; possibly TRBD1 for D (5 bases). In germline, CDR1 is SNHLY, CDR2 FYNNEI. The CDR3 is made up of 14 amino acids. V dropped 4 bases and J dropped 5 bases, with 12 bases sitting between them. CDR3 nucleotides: TGTGCCAGCAGTGCGTTGAGGGGAGATCAGCCCCAGCATTTT. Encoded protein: CASSALRGDQPQHF.

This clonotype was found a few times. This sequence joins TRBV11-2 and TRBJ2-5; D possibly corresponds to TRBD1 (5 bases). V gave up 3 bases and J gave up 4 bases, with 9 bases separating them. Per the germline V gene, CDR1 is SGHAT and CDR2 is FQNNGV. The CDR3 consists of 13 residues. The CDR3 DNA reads TGTGCCAGCAGCTTTGGGGCAGGAGAGACCCAGTACTTC. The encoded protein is CASSFGAGETQYF.

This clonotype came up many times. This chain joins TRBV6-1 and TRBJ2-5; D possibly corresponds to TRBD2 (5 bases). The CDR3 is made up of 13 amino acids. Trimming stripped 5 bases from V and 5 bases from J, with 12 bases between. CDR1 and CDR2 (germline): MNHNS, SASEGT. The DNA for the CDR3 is TGTGCCAGCAGTCTGACTATTTTGGAGACCCAGTACTTC. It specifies CASSLTILETQYF.

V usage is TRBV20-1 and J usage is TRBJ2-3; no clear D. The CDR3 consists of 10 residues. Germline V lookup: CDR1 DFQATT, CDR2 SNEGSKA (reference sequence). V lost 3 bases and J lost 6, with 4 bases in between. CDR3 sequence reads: CSASLDTQYF. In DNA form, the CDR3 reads TGCAGTGCTAGTTTGGATACGCAGTATTTT.

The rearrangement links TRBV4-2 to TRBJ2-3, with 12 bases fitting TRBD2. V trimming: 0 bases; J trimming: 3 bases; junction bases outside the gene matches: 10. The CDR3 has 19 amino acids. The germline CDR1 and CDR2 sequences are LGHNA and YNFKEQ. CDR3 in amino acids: CASSQDDVHTSGGTDTQYF. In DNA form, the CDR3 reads TGTGCCAGCAGCCAAGATGACGTTCATACTAGCGGGGGGACAGATACGCAGTATTTT.

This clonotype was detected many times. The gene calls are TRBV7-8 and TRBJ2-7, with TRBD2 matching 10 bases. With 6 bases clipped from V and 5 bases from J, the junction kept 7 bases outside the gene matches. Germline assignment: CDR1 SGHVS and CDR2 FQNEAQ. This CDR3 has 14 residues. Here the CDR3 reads CASSRLAGVDEQYF. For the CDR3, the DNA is TGTGCCAGCAGTCGTCTAGCGGGGGTGGACGAGCAGTACTTC.

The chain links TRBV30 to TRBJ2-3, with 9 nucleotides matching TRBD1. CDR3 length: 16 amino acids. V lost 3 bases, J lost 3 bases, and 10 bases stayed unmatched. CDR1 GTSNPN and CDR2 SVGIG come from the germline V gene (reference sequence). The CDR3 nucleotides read TGTGCCTGGAGCTCCCCCCGGGACAGGGCTACAGATACGCAGTATTTT. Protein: CAWSSPRDRATDTQYF.

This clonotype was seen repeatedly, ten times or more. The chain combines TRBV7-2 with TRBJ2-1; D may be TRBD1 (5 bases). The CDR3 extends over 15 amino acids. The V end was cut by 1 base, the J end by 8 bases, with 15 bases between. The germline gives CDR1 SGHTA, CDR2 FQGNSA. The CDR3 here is CASSLDRGRRDEQFF. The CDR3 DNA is TGTGCCAGCAGCTTAGATAGGGGCCGCAGGGATGAGCAGTTCTTC.

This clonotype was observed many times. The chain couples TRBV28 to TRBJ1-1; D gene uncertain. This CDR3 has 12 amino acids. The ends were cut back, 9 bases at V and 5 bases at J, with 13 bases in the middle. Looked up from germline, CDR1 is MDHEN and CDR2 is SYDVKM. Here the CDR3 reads CASYTAGTEAFF. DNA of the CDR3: TGTGCCAGTTACACGGCCGGGACTGAAGCTTTCTTT.

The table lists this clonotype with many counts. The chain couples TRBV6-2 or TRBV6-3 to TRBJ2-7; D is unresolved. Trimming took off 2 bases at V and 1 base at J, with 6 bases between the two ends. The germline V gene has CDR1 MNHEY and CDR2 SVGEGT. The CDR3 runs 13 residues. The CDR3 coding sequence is TGTGCCAGCAGTTACAAAGGTTCCTACGAGCAGTACTTC. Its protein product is CASSYKGSYEQYF.

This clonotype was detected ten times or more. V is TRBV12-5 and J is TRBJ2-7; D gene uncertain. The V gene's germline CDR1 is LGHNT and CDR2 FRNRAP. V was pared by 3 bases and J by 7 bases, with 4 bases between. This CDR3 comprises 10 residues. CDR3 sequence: CASGLPEQYF. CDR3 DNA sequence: TGTGCTAGTGGTTTACCTGAGCAGTACTTC.

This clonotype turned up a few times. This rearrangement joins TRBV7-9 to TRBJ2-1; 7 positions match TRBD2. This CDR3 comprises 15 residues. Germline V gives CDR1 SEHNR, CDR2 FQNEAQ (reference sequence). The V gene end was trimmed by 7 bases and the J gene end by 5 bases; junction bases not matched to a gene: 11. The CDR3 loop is CASTALGGTDNEQFF. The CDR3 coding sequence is TGTGCCAGCACCGCGCTGGGGGGGACCGACAATGAGCAGTTCTTC.

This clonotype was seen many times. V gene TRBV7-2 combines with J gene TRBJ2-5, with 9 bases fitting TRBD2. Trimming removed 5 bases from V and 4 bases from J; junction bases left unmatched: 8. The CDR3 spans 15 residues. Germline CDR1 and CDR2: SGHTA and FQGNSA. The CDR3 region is CASSLGLAIGETQYF. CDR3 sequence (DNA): TGTGCCAGCAGCCTGGGACTAGCCATAGGAGAGACCCAGTACTTC.

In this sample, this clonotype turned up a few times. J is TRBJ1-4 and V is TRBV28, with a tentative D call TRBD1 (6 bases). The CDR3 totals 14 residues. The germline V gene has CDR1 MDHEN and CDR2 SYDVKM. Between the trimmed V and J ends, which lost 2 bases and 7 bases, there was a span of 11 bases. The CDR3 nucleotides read TGTGCCAGCAGTTTACAGGGGCTTCGTGAAAAACTGTTTTTT. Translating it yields CASSLQGLREKLFF.

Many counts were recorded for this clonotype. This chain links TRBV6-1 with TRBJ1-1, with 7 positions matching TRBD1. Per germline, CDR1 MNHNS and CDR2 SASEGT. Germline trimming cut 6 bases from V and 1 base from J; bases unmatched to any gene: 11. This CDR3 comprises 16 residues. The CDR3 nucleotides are TGTGCCAGCAGCCGCCTAACCGGGACAGAGAACACTGAAGCTTTCTTT. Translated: CASSRLTGTENTEAFF.

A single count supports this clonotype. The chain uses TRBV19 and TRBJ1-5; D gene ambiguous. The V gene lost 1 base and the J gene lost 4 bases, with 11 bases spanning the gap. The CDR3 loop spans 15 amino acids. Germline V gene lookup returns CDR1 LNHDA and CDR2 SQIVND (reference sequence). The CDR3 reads CASSIGDRRNQPQHF. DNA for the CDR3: TGTGCCAGTAGTATAGGTGACCGAAGGAATCAGCCCCAGCATTTT. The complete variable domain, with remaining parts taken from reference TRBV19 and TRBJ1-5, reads DGGITQSPKYLFRKEGQNVTLSCEQNLNHDAMYWYRQDPGQGLRLIYYSQIVNDFQKGDIAEGYSVSREKKESFPLTVTSAQKNPTAFYLCASSIGDRRNQPQHFGDGTRLSIL.

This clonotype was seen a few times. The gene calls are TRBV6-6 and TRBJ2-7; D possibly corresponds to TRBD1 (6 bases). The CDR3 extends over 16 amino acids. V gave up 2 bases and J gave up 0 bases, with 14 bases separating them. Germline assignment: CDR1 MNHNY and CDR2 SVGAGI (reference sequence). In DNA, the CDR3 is TGTGCCAGCAGTTACGGTCCCCGGGACAACTCCTACGAGCAGTACTTC. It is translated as CASSYGPRDNSYEQYF.

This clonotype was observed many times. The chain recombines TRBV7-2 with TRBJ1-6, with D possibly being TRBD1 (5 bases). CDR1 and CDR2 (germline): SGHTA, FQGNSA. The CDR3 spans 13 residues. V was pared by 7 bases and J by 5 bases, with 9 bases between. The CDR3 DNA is TGTGCCAGCAAAAACAGGCATAATTCACCCCTCCACTTT. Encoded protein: CASKNRHNSPLHF.

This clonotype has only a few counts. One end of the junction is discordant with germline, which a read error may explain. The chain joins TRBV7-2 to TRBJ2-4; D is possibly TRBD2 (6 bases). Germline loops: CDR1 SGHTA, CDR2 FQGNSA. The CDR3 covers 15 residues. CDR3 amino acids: CVSSSGPEGLPIQYF. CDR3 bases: TGTGTCAGCAGCTCGGGACCAGAGGGACTTCCCATTCAGTACTTC.

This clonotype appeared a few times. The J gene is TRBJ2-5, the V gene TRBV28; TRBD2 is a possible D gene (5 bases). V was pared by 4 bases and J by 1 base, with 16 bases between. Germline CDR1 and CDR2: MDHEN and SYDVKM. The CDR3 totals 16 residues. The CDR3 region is CASSSRSGIGQETQYF. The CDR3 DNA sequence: TGTGCCAGCAGTTCCCGATCCGGGATAGGCCAAGAGACCCAGTACTTC.

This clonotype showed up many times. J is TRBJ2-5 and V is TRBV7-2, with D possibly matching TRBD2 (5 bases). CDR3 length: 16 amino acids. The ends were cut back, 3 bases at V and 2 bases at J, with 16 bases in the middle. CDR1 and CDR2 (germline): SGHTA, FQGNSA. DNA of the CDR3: TGTGCCAGCAGCTTTTCAGGAGGCCTAAGGCAAGAGACCCAGTACTTC. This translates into CASSFSGGLRQETQYF.

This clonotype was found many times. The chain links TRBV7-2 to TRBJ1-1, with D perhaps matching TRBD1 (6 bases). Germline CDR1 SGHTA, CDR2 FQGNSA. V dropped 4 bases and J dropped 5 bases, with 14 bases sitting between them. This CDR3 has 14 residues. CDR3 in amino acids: CASSSQGKGTEAFF. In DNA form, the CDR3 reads TGTGCCAGCAGCTCACAGGGAAAGGGGACTGAAGCTTTCTTT. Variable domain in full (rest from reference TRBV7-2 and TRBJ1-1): GAGVSQSPSNKVTEKGKDVELRCDPISGHTALYWYRQSLGQGLEFLIYFQGNSAPDKSGLPSDRFSAERTGGSVSTLTIQRTQQEDSAVYLCASSSQGKGTEAFFGQGTRLTVV.

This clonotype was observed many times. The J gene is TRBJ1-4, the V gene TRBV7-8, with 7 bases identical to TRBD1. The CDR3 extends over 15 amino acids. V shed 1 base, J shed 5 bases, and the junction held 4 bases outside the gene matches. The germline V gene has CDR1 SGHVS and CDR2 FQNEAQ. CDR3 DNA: TGTGCCAGCAGCTTAGGGGACAGAGGGAATGAAAAACTGTTTTTT. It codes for CASSLGDRGNEKLFF.